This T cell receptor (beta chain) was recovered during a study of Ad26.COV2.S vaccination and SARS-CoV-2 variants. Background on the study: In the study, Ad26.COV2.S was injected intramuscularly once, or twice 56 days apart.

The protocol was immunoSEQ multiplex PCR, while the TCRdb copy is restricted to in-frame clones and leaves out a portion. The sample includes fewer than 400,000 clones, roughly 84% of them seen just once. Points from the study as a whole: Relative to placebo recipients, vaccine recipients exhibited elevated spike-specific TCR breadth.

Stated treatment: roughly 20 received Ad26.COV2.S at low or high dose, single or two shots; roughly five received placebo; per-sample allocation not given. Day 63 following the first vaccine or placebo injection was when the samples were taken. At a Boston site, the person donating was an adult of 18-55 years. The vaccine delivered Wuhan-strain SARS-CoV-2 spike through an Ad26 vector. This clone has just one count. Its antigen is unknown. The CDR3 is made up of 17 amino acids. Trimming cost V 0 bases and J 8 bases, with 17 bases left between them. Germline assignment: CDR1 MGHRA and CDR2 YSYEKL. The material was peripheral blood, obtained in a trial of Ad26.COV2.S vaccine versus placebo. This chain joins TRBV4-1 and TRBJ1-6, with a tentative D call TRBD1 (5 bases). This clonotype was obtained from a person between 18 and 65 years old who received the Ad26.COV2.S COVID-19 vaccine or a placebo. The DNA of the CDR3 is TGCGCCAGCAGCCAAGAGCGGTTGGCGGGGCCCTATTCACCCCTCCACTTT. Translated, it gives CASSQERLAGPYSPLHF.